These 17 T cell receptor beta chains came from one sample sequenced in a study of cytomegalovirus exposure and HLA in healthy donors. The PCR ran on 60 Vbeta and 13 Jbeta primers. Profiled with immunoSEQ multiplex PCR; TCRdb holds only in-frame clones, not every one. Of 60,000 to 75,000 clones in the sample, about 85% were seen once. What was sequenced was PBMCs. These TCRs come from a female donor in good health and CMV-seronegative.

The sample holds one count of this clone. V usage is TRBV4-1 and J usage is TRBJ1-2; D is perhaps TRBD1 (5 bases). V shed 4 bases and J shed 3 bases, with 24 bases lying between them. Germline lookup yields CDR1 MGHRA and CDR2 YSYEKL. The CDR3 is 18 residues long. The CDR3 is CASSPEDNRGGWHYGYTF. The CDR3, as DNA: TGCGCCAGCAGCCCCGAGGACAACCGGGGAGGCTGGCACTATGGCTACACCTTC.

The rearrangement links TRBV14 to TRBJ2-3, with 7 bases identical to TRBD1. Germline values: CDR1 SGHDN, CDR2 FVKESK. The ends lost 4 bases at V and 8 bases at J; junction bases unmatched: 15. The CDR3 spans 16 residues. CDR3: CASSLTGIGLGGTQYF. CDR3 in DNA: TGTGCCAGCAGCCTGACAGGGATCGGTCTTGGCGGTACGCAGTATTTT. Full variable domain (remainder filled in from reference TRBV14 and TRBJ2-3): EAGVTQFPSHSVIEKGQTVTLRCDPISGHDNLYWYRRVMGKEIKFLLHFVKESKQDESGMPNNRFLAERTGGTYSTLKVQPAELEDSGVYFCASSLTGIGLGGTQYFGPGTRLTVL.

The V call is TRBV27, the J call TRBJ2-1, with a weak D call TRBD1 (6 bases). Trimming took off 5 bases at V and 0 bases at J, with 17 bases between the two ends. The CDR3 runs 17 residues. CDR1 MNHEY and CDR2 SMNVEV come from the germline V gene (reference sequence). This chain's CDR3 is CASSGGFLDSSYNEQFF. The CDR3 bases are TGTGCCAGCAGTGGGGGTTTCTTGGACAGCTCCTACAATGAGCAGTTCTTC.

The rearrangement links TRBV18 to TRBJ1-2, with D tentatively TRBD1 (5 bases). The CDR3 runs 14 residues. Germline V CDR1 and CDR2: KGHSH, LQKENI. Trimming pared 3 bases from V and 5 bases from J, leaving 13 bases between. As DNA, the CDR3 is TGTGCCAGCTCACCGGGGGGTTTGGATTATGGCTACACCTTC. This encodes CASSPGGLDYGYTF.

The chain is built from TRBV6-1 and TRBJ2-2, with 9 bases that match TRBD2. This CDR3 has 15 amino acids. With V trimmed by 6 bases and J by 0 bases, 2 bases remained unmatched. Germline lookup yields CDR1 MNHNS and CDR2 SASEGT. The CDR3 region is CASRLAGTNTGELFF. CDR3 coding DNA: TGTGCCAGCAGACTAGCGGGTACGAACACCGGGGAGCTGTTTTTT.

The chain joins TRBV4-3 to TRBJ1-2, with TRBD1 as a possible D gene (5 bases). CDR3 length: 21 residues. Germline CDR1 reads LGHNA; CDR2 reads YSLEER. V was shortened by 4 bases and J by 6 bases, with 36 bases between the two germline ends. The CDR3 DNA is TGCGCCAGCAGCCCAAGCCGGGGGGGGGTGGGGTACCTGGCGGTGTTGGATGGCTACACCTTC. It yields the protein CASSPSRGGVGYLAVLDGYTF.

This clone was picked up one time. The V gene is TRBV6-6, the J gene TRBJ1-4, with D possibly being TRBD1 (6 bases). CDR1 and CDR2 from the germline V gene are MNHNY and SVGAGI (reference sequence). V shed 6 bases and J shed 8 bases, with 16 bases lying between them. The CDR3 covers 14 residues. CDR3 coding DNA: TGTGCCAGCAGCGGCCGGGACACGCAGGAAAAACTGTTTTTT. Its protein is CASSGRDTQEKLFF.

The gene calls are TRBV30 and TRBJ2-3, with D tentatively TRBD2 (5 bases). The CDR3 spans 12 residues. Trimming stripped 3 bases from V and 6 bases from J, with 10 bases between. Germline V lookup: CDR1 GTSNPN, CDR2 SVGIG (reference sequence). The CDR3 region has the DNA TGTGCCTGGAGCCGCGGGCGGGATACGCAGTATTTT. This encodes CAWSRGRDTQYF.

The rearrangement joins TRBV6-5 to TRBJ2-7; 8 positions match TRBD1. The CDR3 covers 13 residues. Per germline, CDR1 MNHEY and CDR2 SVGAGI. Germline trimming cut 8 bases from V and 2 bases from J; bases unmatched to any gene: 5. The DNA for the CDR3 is TGTGCCAGCTGGACAGGGCAAACCTACGAGCAGTACTTC. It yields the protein CASWTGQTYEQYF.

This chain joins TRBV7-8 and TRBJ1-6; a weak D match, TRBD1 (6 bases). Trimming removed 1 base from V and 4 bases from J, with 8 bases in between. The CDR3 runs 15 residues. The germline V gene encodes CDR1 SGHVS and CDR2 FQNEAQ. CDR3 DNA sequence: TGTGCCAGCAGCTTAGAGCAGGGGTATAATTCACCCCTCCACTTT. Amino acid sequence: CASSLEQGYNSPLHF.

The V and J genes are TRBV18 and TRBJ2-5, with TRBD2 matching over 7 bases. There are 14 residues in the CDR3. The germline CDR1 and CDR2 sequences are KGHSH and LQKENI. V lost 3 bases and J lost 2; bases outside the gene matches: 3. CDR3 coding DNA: TGTGCCAGCTCACCGGGACTAACACAAGAGACCCAGTACTTC. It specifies CASSPGLTQETQYF.

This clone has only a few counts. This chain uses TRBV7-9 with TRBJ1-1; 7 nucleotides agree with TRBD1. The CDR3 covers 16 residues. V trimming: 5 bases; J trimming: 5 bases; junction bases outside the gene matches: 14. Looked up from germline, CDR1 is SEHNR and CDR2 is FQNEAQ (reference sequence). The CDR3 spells CASSQQGTPSRTEAFF. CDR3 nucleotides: TGTGCCAGCAGCCAACAGGGGACCCCTTCAAGAACTGAAGCTTTCTTT.

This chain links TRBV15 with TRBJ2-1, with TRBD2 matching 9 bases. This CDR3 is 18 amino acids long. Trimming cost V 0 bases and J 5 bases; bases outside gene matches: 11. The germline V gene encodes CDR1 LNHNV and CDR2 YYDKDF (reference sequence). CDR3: CATSREGLTSGGDNEQFF. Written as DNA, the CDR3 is TGTGCCACCAGCAGAGAGGGGTTGACTAGCGGAGGTGACAATGAGCAGTTCTTC.

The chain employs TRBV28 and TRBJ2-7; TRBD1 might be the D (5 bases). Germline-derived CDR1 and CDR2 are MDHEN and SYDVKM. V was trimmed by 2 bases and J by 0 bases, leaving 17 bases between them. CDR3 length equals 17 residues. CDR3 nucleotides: TGTGCCAGCAGTTTACAGGGCAGATCCCTATCCTCCTACGAGCAGTACTTC. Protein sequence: CASSLQGRSLSSYEQYF.

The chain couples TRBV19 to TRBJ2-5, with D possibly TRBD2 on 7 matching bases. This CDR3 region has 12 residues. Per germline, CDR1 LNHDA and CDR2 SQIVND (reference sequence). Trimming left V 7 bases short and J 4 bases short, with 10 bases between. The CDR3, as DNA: TGTGCCAGTAAAGGGGGGGGAGAGACCCAGTACTTC. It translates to CASKGGGETQYF.

CDR3 nucleotide sequence: TGTGCCAGCAGCCCATGGGGGAGGGGGAGCACCACTGAAGCTTTCTTT. This translates into CASSPWGRGSTTEAFF. The chain recombines TRBV7-9 with TRBJ1-1; perhaps TRBD1 as D (6 bases). The germline V gene has CDR1 SEHNR and CDR2 FQNEAQ (reference sequence). The CDR3 runs 16 residues. V lost 5 bases and J 4 bases, leaving 20 bases between the germline ends.

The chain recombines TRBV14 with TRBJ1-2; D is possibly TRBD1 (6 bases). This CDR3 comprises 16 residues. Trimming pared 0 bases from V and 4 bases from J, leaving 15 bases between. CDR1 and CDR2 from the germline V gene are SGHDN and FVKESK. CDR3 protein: CASSQDLRGQFYGYTF. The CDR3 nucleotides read TGTGCCAGCAGCCAAGATCTTAGAGGACAGTTCTATGGCTACACCTTC.